The 28 T cell receptor beta chains below all came from one sample that was sequenced in a study of molecular identifiers for immune sequencing clone quantification. TCRdb called the PCR reads again in MiXCR, with one record for every CDR3 protein. Of under 350,000 distinct CDR3 sequences listed, roughly 24% are singletons. Material: naive CD8+ T cells from blood, with Jurkat cell RNA spiked in. Subset here: FACS-sorted CD8+CD4-CCR7+CD45RA+ naive T cells. These receptors were taken from a human donor in good health. Some libraries in this study had Jurkat cell RNA spiked in.

J is TRBJ1-5 and V is TRBV20-1; 11 bases fit TRBD1. Germline V lookup: CDR1 DFQATT, CDR2 SNEGSKA (reference sequence). V shed 3 bases, J shed 5 bases, and the junction held 6 bases outside the gene matches. The CDR3 is 15 amino acids. The CDR3 nucleotides are TGCAGTGCTAGTTTGAGGGGACAGGGGGATCAGCCCCAGCATTTT. Its protein is CSASLRGQGDQPQHF.

In this sample, this clonotype turned up a few times. V and J are TRBV7-2 and TRBJ2-6; D might be TRBD2 (6 bases). The V and J ends lost 0 bases and 0 bases respectively, with 6 bases between them. Germline CDR1 SGHTA, CDR2 FQGNSA. CDR3 length: 16 residues. CDR3 residues: CASSLAGGSGANVLTF. In DNA form, the CDR3 reads TGTGCCAGCAGCTTAGCGGGGGGCTCTGGGGCCAACGTCCTGACTTTC.

The CDR3 coding sequence is TGTGCCAGCAGTGCCCCGACAGGGAGCTGGGACGAGCAGTACTTC. Translating it yields CASSAPTGSWDEQYF. V is TRBV6-1 and J is TRBJ2-7; 7 bases fit TRBD1. The CDR3 covers 15 residues. With V trimmed by 4 bases and J by 5 bases, 11 bases remained unmatched. Germline V gene sequence: CDR1 MNHNS, CDR2 SASEGT.

V and J are TRBV7-9 and TRBJ2-7; TRBD2 matches at 7 bases. Trimming at V came to 1 base and at J to 2 bases, leaving 8 bases not matched to a gene. The CDR3 length is 16 residues. Germline CDR1 and CDR2: SEHNR and FQNEAQ (reference sequence). The CDR3 sequence: CASSLVLSGPTYEQYF. The CDR3 DNA is TGTGCCAGCAGCTTAGTTCTTAGCGGGCCCACCTACGAGCAGTACTTC.

This clonotype has a count of ten or more. The chain has TRBV2 and TRBJ2-3; 13 positions agree with TRBD2. The V gene end was trimmed by 6 bases and the J gene end by 2 bases; junction bases not matched to a gene: 11. Germline CDR1 is SNHLY and CDR2 is FYNNEI. This CDR3 region has 18 residues. CDR3 in DNA: TGTGCCAGCAGCGATCCCCCCGGACTAGCGGGGGACACAGATACGCAGTATTTT. Its protein product is CASSDPPGLAGDTDTQYF. Based on the CDR3 plus reference TRBV2 and TRBJ2-3, the full variable domain is EPEVTQTPSHQVTQMGQEVILRCVPISNHLYFYWYRQILGQKVEFLVSFYNNEISEKSEIFDDQFSVERPDGSNFTLKIRSTKLEDSAMYFCASSDPPGLAGDTDTQYFGPGTRLTVL.

This clonotype was counted between two and nine times. The chain combines TRBV12-3 or TRBV12-4 with TRBJ2-2; D might be TRBD1 or TRBD2, each matching 6 bases. V shed 7 bases and J shed 3 bases, with 15 bases lying between them. The CDR3 has 15 amino acids. The CDR3 is CASTSPRGDTGELFF. DNA for the CDR3: TGTGCCAGCACATCCCCGAGGGGGGACACCGGGGAGCTGTTTTTT.

This clonotype was seen more than once but under ten times. This chain joins TRBV4-1 and TRBJ2-3; 11 bases align to TRBD2. V lost 1 base to trimming and J lost 7 bases; unmatched junction nucleotides: 4. This CDR3 spans 15 amino acids. Germline CDR1 reads MGHRA; CDR2 reads YSYEKL. This CDR3 is CASSQVAGGPYTQYF. The CDR3 region has the DNA TGCGCCAGCAGCCAAGTAGCGGGGGGGCCATATACGCAGTATTTT.

This clonotype was seen many times. The chain uses TRBV4-3 and TRBJ2-1; 14 bases map to TRBD2. The CDR3 loop spans 20 amino acids. Germline lookup yields CDR1 LGHNA and CDR2 YSLEER. V lost 0 bases to trimming and J lost 7 bases; unmatched junction nucleotides: 14. The CDR3 DNA is TGCGCCAGCAGCCAAGATGATGGGACTAGCGGGAGTTTGAGAAGGAATGAGCAGTTCTTC. This encodes CASSQDDGTSGSLRRNEQFF.

Many counts were recorded for this clonotype. The gene calls are TRBV10-2 and TRBJ2-6; possible D gene TRBD1, 6 bases. The CDR3 loop spans 17 amino acids. V gave up 8 bases and J gave up 0 bases, with 17 bases separating them. Germline V lookup: CDR1 WSHSY, CDR2 SAAADI. The CDR3 here is CASAETGSSSGANVLTF. The CDR3 DNA is TGCGCCAGCGCAGAGACAGGCTCGAGCTCTGGGGCCAACGTCCTGACTTTC.

The gene calls are TRBV19 and TRBJ2-7; D is unclear. CDR1 is LNHDA and CDR2 is SQIVND in the germline V gene (reference sequence). Trimming took 0 bases from V and 1 from J, leaving 10 bases between them. The CDR3 loop spans 15 amino acids. This CDR3 is CASSIDVLRSYEQYF. The CDR3 bases are TGTGCCAGTAGTATAGATGTTCTACGATCCTACGAGCAGTACTTC.

This clonotype has at least ten counts. The chain couples TRBV12-5 to TRBJ2-5, with D uncertain. V lost 6 bases and J 2 bases, leaving 10 bases between the germline ends. This CDR3 region has 13 residues. Germline CDR1 and CDR2: LGHNT and FRNRAP. The CDR3 sequence is CASGLDWQETQYF. The CDR3 nucleotides read TGTGCTAGTGGCCTAGACTGGCAAGAGACCCAGTACTTC.

With regard to this clonotype: A read error is possible here, since a much larger clone lies one base away. This chain joins TRBV5-1 and TRBJ1-5; D call uncertain. The ends were cut back, 2 bases at V and 0 bases at J, with 9 bases in the middle. CDR1 is SGHRS and CDR2 is YFSETQ in the germline V gene. The CDR3 has 15 residues. This CDR3 reads CASSLVPDSNQPQHF. CDR3 nucleotides: TGCGCCAGCAGCTTAGTCCCAGATAGCAATCAGCCCCAGCATTTT.

The chain uses TRBV4-3 and TRBJ1-1, with a weak D call TRBD1 (6 bases). This CDR3 contains 18 residues. In germline, CDR1 is LGHNA, CDR2 YSLEER. V lost 5 bases to trimming and J lost 4 bases, with 26 bases between them. This CDR3 reads CASSGPNREKSGITEAFF. CDR3 in DNA: TGCGCCAGCAGCGGACCGAACAGGGAAAAATCTGGTATCACTGAAGCTTTCTTT.

This clonotype is a singleton in its sample. Its ends do not fully match the called genes, so a read error is possible. The chain has TRBV5-3 and TRBJ1-2; D is possibly TRBD1 (5 bases). TRBV5-3 is reported as an ORF; its role is uncertain. This CDR3 region has 14 residues. CDR3 sequence (DNA): TGTGCCAGCAGCTTGGCCTGCCAGGGTTATGGCTACACCTTC. This gives the protein CASSLACQGYGYTF.

The gene calls are TRBV23-1 and TRBJ2-3; D perhaps matches TRBD1 (5 bases). TRBV23-1 is treated as an ORF (open reading frame) with a function not yet certain. V lost 0 bases to trimming and J lost 2 bases, with 15 bases between them. The CDR3 contains 17 residues. CDR3 bases: TGCGCCAGCAGTCAATCTTGCAAGGACACAAACACAGATACGCAGTATTTT. Translation: CASSQSCKDTNTDTQYF.

This clonotype was recorded a few times. The rearrangement links TRBV5-6 to TRBJ1-2; unclear D gene. The CDR3 is made up of 14 amino acids. Germline values: CDR1 SGHDT, CDR2 YYEEEE. V was pared by 6 bases and J by 3 bases, with 15 bases between. The chain's CDR3 is CASIRTPEDYGYTF. In DNA form, the CDR3 reads TGTGCCAGCATCCGGACTCCTGAAGACTATGGCTACACCTTC.

This clonotype was observed at least ten times. The chain combines TRBV14 with TRBJ2-7; no clear D gene. CDR1 and CDR2 (germline): SGHDN, FVKESK. This CDR3 spans 12 amino acids. V was cut by 4 bases and J by 7 bases, with 11 bases left in between. The CDR3 region has the DNA TGTGCCAGCAGCCTTGCCCCTACGGAGCAGTACTTC. Translating it yields CASSLAPTEQYF.

In this sample, this clonotype turned up once. This sequence may be a read error, since a much larger clone differs from it by one base. The gene calls are TRBV7-2 and TRBJ2-7; TRBD2 might be the D (5 bases). Per germline, CDR1 SGHTA and CDR2 FQGNSA. This CDR3 has 10 residues. The CDR3 protein is CASSLARAEF. The CDR3 DNA reads as TGTGCCAGCAGCTTAGCGCGGGCGGAGTTC.

On this clonotype itself: Being one base from a much bigger clone, this may be a read error. The V and J genes are TRBV27 and TRBJ2-5, with D uncertain. V lost 5 bases and J lost 1, with 11 bases in between. CDR1 is MNHEY, CDR2 SMNVEV, per germline (reference sequence). The CDR3 covers 14 residues. CDR3 in DNA: TGTGCCAGCAGTGCCGCGGAGATCCAAGAGACCCAGTACTTC. The encoded protein is CASSAAEIQETQYF.

This clonotype was detected once. A much bigger clone sits one base away, suggesting this may be a read error. The chain combines TRBV6-2 or TRBV6-3 with TRBJ2-7, with D hard to call. The CDR3 runs 13 residues. CDR1 MNHEY and CDR2 SVGEGT come from the germline V gene. CDR3 in amino acids: CASSYSNGYEQSF. In DNA form, the CDR3 reads TGTGCCAGCAGTTACTCAAACGGCTACGAGCAGTCCTTC.

The chain has TRBV7-9 and TRBJ2-3; D possibly corresponds to TRBD1 (5 bases). CDR3 length: 14 amino acids. Trimming left V 5 bases short and J 2 bases short, with 11 bases between. Looked up from germline, CDR1 is SEHNR and CDR2 is FQNEAQ (reference sequence). The CDR3 here is CASSLDSNTDTQYF. CDR3 nucleotide sequence: TGTGCCAGCAGCCTCGACAGCAACACAGATACGCAGTATTTT.

This clonotype was detected a few times. This rearrangement joins TRBV30 to TRBJ2-7, with no clear D. Germline assignment: CDR1 GTSNPN and CDR2 SVGIG (reference sequence). Trimming took off 4 bases at V and 0 bases at J, with 10 bases between the two ends. CDR3 size: 13 residues. In DNA, the CDR3 is TGTGCCTGGACCCCGTGGGGCTCCTACGAGCAGTACTTC. Amino acids: CAWTPWGSYEQYF.

The table lists this clonotype with many counts. The CDR3 is CASSLDMGGTGELFF. The CDR3 coding sequence is TGCGCCAGCAGCTTGGACATGGGGGGAACCGGGGAGCTGTTTTTT. The J gene is TRBJ2-2, the V gene TRBV5-1; the D gene is possibly TRBD2 (6 bases). Germline V gives CDR1 SGHRS, CDR2 YFSETQ. The V gene lost 0 bases and the J gene lost 5 bases, with 11 bases spanning the gap. The CDR3 length is 15 residues.

This chain connects TRBV2 to TRBJ1-2, with a possible D match to TRBD1 (5 bases). The germline V gene has CDR1 SNHLY and CDR2 FYNNEI. V lost 6 bases, J lost 2 bases, and 10 bases lay in between. The CDR3 sequence is 13 residues long. In nucleotides, the CDR3 is TGTGCCAGCAGCGGAGGGGAAAACTATGGCTACACCTTC. The encoded protein is CASSGGENYGYTF. Using reference TRBV2 and TRBJ1-2 for the parts outside the CDR3, the full variable domain is EPEVTQTPSHQVTQMGQEVILRCVPISNHLYFYWYRQILGQKVEFLVSFYNNEISEKSEIFDDQFSVERPDGSNFTLKIRSTKLEDSAMYFCASSGGENYGYTFGSGTRLTVV.

This clonotype was observed a few times. This chain connects TRBV10-3 to TRBJ2-7; 7 nucleotides line up with TRBD1. This CDR3 region has 15 residues. V was clipped by 3 bases and J by 3 bases; unmatched bases: 8. Germline CDR1 and CDR2: ENHRY and SYGVKD. The CDR3, as DNA: TGTGCCATCAGTGACCTGACAGGGCCTGGCTACGAGCAGTACTTC. Translating gives CAISDLTGPGYEQYF.

This clonotype was found once. This rearrangement joins TRBV6-5 to TRBJ2-4; 8 positions agree with TRBD1. Germline CDR1 MNHEY, CDR2 SVGAGI. The CDR3 is 14 amino acids. Losses at the gene ends were 6 bases for V and 8 bases for J; bases not matched to a gene: 9. CDR3 amino acids: CASSLQGAMDIQYF. For the CDR3, the DNA is TGTGCCAGCAGCCTTCAGGGGGCAATGGACATTCAGTACTTC.

This clonotype occurred many times. CDR3 protein: CASSPQLTDEQYF. CDR3 coding DNA: TGTGCCAGCAGCCCCCAGCTCACGGACGAGCAGTACTTC. The chain carries TRBV12-3 or TRBV12-4 and TRBJ2-7; D not resolved. The V end was cut by 6 bases, the J end by 5 bases, with 14 bases between. The CDR3 spans 13 residues.

Turning to this clonotype: Possible read error: a much larger clone is one base away. The chain joins TRBV25-1 to TRBJ2-5, with D unresolved. The V end was cut by 10 bases, the J end by 5 bases, with 11 bases between. CDR1 and CDR2 from the germline V gene are MGHDK and SYGVNS. This CDR3 has 11 residues. The CDR3 DNA reads TGTGCCAACCGAGGTGGCGAGACCCAGTACTTC. Amino acid sequence: CANRGGETQYF.